Only one count was recorded for the clone carrying this TCR beta chain. Profiled with immunoSEQ multiplex PCR; TCRdb holds only in-frame clones, not every one. The sample consists of roughly 200,000 clones, roughly 76% of them appearing once. The data belong to a study of blood T cell repertoires in COVID-19. Patients in Seattle were enrolled during active infection, then followed longitudinally. Germline CDR1 reads MNHEY; CDR2 reads SVGAGI. This CDR3 has 15 residues. Trimming left V 6 bases short and J 7 bases short, with 16 bases between. The chain carries TRBV6-5 and TRBJ1-6; D is unclear. Specimen: peripheral blood. The sequence came from a woman between 35 and 50 years old with COVID-19, enrolled during active disease. Here the CDR3 reads CASRTGEGPNSPLHF. Written as DNA, the CDR3 is TGTGCCAGCAGAACGGGAGAGGGTCCGAATTCACCCCTCCACTTT.